This TCR beta chain emerged from a study of T cell repertoires in cytomegalovirus infection. About the study: In public TCR beta signatures, there were indications of both CMV infection and matching HLA type. Overall study results and limits: It was HLA-C-restricted CMV-specific TCR beta clonotypes that dominated the response ex vivo. Cumulative public TCR beta family frequency identified carriers of CMV plus the relevant HLA.

Notes on this clonotype: Antigen unknown.

TCRdb recomputed calls from the reads with MiXCR, one row per CDR3 protein. Of about 180,000 distinct CDR3 sequences in the sample, over 13% were seen once. Trimming shortened V by 6 bases and J by 10 bases, and 10 bases separated the two germline ends. This CDR3 has 12 amino acids. Germline-derived CDR1 and CDR2 are ENHRY and SYGVKD. The genes are TRBV10-3 and TRBJ1-6; tentatively, D is TRBD1 (6 bases). The sequenced sample was PBMCs. This receptor was obtained from a human donor in good health (CMV status not recorded). Some clones in this sample may be carry-over from other donors' samples. This chain's CDR3 is CAIRQGSSPLHF. The CDR3 DNA reads TGTGCCATCAGACAGGGTTCATCACCCCTCCACTTT.